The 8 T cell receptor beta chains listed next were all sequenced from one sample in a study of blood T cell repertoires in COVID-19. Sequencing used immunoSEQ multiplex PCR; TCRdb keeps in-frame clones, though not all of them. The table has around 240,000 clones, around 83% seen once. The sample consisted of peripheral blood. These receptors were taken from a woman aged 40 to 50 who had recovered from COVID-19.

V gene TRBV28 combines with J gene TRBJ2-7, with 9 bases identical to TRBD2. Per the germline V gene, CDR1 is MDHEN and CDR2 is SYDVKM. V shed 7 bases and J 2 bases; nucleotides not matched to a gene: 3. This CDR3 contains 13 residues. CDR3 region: CASKTSGTYEQYF. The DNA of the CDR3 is TGTGCCAGCAAGACTAGCGGTACCTACGAGCAGTACTTC.

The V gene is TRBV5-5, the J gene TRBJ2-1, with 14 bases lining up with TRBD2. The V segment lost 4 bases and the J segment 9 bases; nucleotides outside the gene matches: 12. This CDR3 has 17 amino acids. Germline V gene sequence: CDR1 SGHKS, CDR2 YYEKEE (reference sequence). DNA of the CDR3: TGTGCCAGCAGCCGAGGACTAGCGGGGGGCCTTGGGGGTGAGCAGTTCTTC. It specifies CASSRGLAGGLGGEQFF.

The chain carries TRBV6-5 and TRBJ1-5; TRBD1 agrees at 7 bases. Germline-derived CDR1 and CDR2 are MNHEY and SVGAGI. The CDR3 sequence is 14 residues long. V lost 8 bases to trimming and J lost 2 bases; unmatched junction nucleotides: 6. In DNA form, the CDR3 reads TGTGCCAGCGATAGACAGGGAGGCAATCAGCCCCAGCATTTT. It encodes CASDRQGGNQPQHF.

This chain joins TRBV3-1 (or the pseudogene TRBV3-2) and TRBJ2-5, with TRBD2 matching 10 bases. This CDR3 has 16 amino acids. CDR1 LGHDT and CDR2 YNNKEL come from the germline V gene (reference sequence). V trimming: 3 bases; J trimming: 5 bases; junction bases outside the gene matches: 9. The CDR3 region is CASSQAAGGAEETQYF. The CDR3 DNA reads TGTGCCAGCAGCCAGGCAGCGGGGGGGGCCGAGGAGACCCAGTACTTC.

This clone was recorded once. The CDR3 is CASSLGGETYEQYF. DNA for the CDR3: TGTGCCAGCAGCCTGGGGGGGGAGACCTACGAGCAGTACTTC. The chain employs TRBV9 and TRBJ2-7; TRBD2 agrees at 7 bases. The CDR3 sequence is 14 residues long. V was clipped by 4 bases and J by 2 bases; unmatched bases: 6. Per the germline V gene, CDR1 is SGDLS and CDR2 is YYNGEE.

This CDR3 is CAWSVTSTGGYTF. The DNA for the CDR3 is TGTGCCTGGAGTGTTACTTCCACGGGGGGCTACACCTTC. This chain joins TRBV30 and TRBJ1-2, with D unresolved. The V gene lost 0 bases and the J gene lost 8 bases, with 13 bases spanning the gap. CDR1 GTSNPN and CDR2 SVGIG come from the germline V gene (reference sequence). CDR3 length: 13 residues.

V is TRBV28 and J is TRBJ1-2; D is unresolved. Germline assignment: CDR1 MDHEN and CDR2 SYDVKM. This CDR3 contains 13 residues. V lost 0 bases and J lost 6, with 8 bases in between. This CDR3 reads CASSLWQRDGYTF. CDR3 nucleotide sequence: TGTGCCAGCAGTTTATGGCAGAGGGATGGCTACACCTTC.

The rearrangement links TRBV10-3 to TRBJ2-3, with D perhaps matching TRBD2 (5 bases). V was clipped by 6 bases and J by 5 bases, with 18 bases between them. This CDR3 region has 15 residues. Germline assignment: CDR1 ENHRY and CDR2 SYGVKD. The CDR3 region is CAISRELGSGDTQYF. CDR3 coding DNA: TGTGCCATCAGCCGAGAACTAGGAAGTGGAGATACGCAGTATTTT.